Below are 5 T cell receptor beta chains sequenced from a single sample in a study of blood T cells in healthy people across ages. Primers used in a second PCR of roughly 6 to 11 cycles were a sample-barcoded 5' primer and a J-beta primer mix. Using its own MiXCR run on the 5' RACE reads, TCRdb lists one record per CDR3 protein. The repertoire holds hundreds of thousands of distinct CDR3 sequences, with roughly 21% as singletons. Sequenced input: blood. All receptors come from a man aged 65-85 years in good health.

The V and J genes are TRBV2 and TRBJ1-1, with D perhaps matching TRBD1 (5 bases). The CDR3 loop spans 13 amino acids. Germline V gene lookup returns CDR1 SNHLY and CDR2 FYNNEI. The V and J ends lost 9 bases and 5 bases respectively, with 16 bases between them. The CDR3 region has the DNA TGTGCCAGTACCGGGGGGGGAAGGACTGAAGCTTTCTTT. Its protein product is CASTGGGRTEAFF.

By share, this clonotype ranks as medium-sized (0.01 to 0.1%). The chain carries TRBV27 and TRBJ1-4; 7 positions match TRBD1. Germline V gene lookup returns CDR1 MNHEY and CDR2 SMNVEV (reference sequence). The J segment lost 8 bases and the V segment lost 5 bases, leaving 8 bases of the junction unmatched. There are 14 residues in the CDR3. CDR3 loop: CASSRQGDGEKLFF. In nucleotides, the CDR3 is TGTGCCAGCAGTCGACAGGGAGATGGAGAAAAACTGTTTTTT.

The rearrangement joins TRBV28 to TRBJ2-1; a possible D gene is TRBD2 (5 bases). Germline CDR1 reads MDHEN; CDR2 reads SYDVKM. The CDR3 loop spans 13 amino acids. V was trimmed by 3 bases and J by 9 bases, leaving 12 bases between them. The DNA of the CDR3 is TGTGCCAGCAGTTTTCGGGGATTGGGTGAGCAGTTCTTC. Amino acid sequence: CASSFRGLGEQFF.

This clonotype was counted once. The chain carries TRBV12-3 or TRBV12-4 and TRBJ2-3, with D unresolved. The V end lost 8 bases, the J end lost 5 bases, and 8 bases lay between the germline ends. This CDR3 comprises 11 residues. CDR3 sequence reads: CASVPGDTQYF. CDR3 nucleotide sequence: TGTGCCAGCGTGCCAGGAGATACGCAGTATTTT.

This clonotype was seen a single time. The chain employs TRBV6-5 and TRBJ1-1; D is perhaps TRBD1 (5 bases). V was trimmed by 0 bases and J by 4 bases, leaving 12 bases between them. Germline lookup yields CDR1 MNHEY and CDR2 SVGAGI. The CDR3 runs to 15 residues. The CDR3 spells CASSYSRTLGTEAFF. CDR3 bases: TGTGCCAGCAGTTACTCGCGGACATTGGGCACTGAAGCTTTCTTT.